Presented here are 21 T cell receptor beta chains from one specimen sequenced in a study of cytomegalovirus exposure and HLA in healthy donors (dated by TCRdb to about 2017). The receptor library was made with the immunoSEQ multiplex PCR assay. For the multiplex PCR, a mixture combining 60 forward primers for TCR Vbeta segments and 13 reverse primers for TCR Jbeta segments was used. The table was pulled from immuneACCESS by TCRdb, which kept in-frame rearrangements only. Such tables lose some clones; where checked, under half of the loss comes from unresolved V genes, and the rest has no known cause. For this sample there are 95,000 to 150,000 clones; under 12% appear just once. 4.5% to 5% of the sample goes to the ten largest clones. Sequencing was done on a sample of PBMCs. The receptors here all came from a woman aged 18-29 years in good health and CMV-seropositive.

The rearrangement joins TRBV27 to TRBJ1-1; a weak D match, TRBD1 (5 bases). Trimming pared 3 bases from V and 4 bases from J, leaving 9 bases between. Germline CDR1 MNHEY, CDR2 SMNVEV (reference sequence). This CDR3 is 13 amino acids long. In DNA, the CDR3 is TGTGCCAGCAGTTTGGGGCTGAGCACTGAAGCTTTCTTT. Protein: CASSLGLSTEAFF.

This clone was seen a handful of times. V is TRBV5-6 and J is TRBJ2-7; 11 bases fit TRBD1. Trimming cost V 4 bases and J 4 bases; bases outside gene matches: 4. This CDR3 has 14 residues. Germline CDR1 SGHDT, CDR2 YYEEEE. CDR3 DNA: TGTGCCAGCAGCCCTGGGGACAGGGGGTACGAGCAGTACTTC. Translation: CASSPGDRGYEQYF.

The sample holds a few counts of this clone. The rearrangement uses TRBV7-3 and TRBJ2-7, with D maybe TRBD2 (7 bases). Trimming removed 6 bases from V and 6 bases from J, with 15 bases in between. This CDR3 has 13 residues. Germline assignment: CDR1 SGHTA and CDR2 FQGTGA. The CDR3 DNA is TGTGCCAGCAGTCAAGGGGGGGCGTCCGAGCAGTACTTC. Translating gives CASSQGGASEQYF.

In its sample, this clone was seen a few times. J is TRBJ1-2 and V is TRBV25-1, with D perhaps matching TRBD1 (5 bases). Germline V gene data show CDR1 as MGHDK and CDR2 as SYGVNS. CDR3 length: 16 amino acids. With 3 bases removed from V and 5 bases from J, the gap between germline ends came to 19 bases. The CDR3 sequence is CASSDAGPMESYGYTF. CDR3 DNA: TGTGCCAGCAGTGACGCGGGACCGATGGAGTCATATGGCTACACCTTC.

About this clone: At one end, the junction sequence differs from germline, possibly due to a read error. Other nucleotide sequences from this sample produce the same CDR3. This rearrangement joins TRBV30 to TRBJ2-2, with D hard to call. The CDR3 runs 13 residues. The V gene's germline CDR1 is GTSNPN and CDR2 SVGIG (reference sequence). The CDR3 nucleotides are TGCGCCTGGAGTGTACTTAGAAGCGGGGAGCTGTTTTTT. It translates to CAWSVLRSGELFF.

This clone was recorded a few times. The chain couples TRBV29-1 to TRBJ2-1, with D perhaps TRBD2 (7 bases). Germline loops: CDR1 SQVTM, CDR2 ANQGSEA. V was clipped by 1 base and J by 7 bases, with 14 bases between them. The CDR3 runs to 14 residues. CDR3 coding DNA: TGCAGCGTTGAAGGGACTAGAGGGGGTAATGAGCAGTTCTTC. Residues: CSVEGTRGGNEQFF.

This chain joins TRBV7-9 and TRBJ2-7; D ambiguous. This CDR3 spans 14 amino acids. V was cut by 1 base and J by 5 bases, with 12 bases left in between. The germline gives CDR1 SEHNR, CDR2 FQNEAQ (reference sequence). CDR3 protein: CASSLVLSVDEQYF. CDR3 coding DNA: TGTGCCAGCAGCTTAGTTCTATCGGTGGACGAGCAGTACTTC. The complete variable domain, with remaining parts taken from reference TRBV7-9 and TRBJ2-7, reads DTGVSQNPRHKITKRGQNVTFRCDPISEHNRLYWYRQTLGQGPEFLTYFQNEAQLEKSRLLSDRFSAERPKGSFSTLEIQRTEQGDSAMYLCASSLVLSVDEQYFGPGTRLTVT.

The chain carries TRBV7-9 and TRBJ2-7, with 7 nucleotides matching TRBD1. The CDR3 has 16 residues. Germline assignment: CDR1 SEHNR and CDR2 FQNEAQ (reference sequence). J was trimmed by 0 bases and V by 2 bases; bases with no gene match: 7. The CDR3 region is CASSLSSEGASYEQYF. CDR3 sequence (DNA): TGTGCCAGCAGCTTAAGTTCTGAGGGGGCCTCCTACGAGCAGTACTTC. The complete variable domain, with remaining parts taken from reference TRBV7-9 and TRBJ2-7, reads DTGVSQNPRHKITKRGQNVTFRCDPISEHNRLYWYRQTLGQGPEFLTYFQNEAQLEKSRLLSDRFSAERPKGSFSTLEIQRTEQGDSAMYLCASSLSSEGASYEQYFGPGTRLTVT.

This clone was found a few times. The same CDR3 can be traced to other DNA sequences in this sample. The chain couples TRBV7-3 to TRBJ2-2; no clear D gene. Germline values: CDR1 SGHTA, CDR2 FQGTGA. Trimming cost V 3 bases and J 4 bases, with 9 bases left between them. The CDR3 has 14 amino acids. The CDR3 DNA reads TGTGCCAGCAGCTTCGGGTCGTCCACCGGGGAGCTGTTTTTT. Its translation is CASSFGSSTGELFF.

J is TRBJ2-2 and V is TRBV18; D gene unclear. Trimming pared 2 bases from V and 3 bases from J, leaving 4 bases between. The CDR3 runs to 13 residues. Germline-derived CDR1 and CDR2 are KGHSH and LQKENI. The CDR3 nucleotides are TGTGCCAGCTCACCAAGCCACACCGGGGAGCTGTTTTTT. It specifies CASSPSHTGELFF.

The rearrangement joins TRBV7-9 to TRBJ1-1; D is unclear. The germline V and J ends were trimmed by 5 bases and 1 base, with 11 bases remaining between them. CDR1 and CDR2 (germline): SEHNR, FQNEAQ (reference sequence). The CDR3 has 14 residues. In DNA form, the CDR3 reads TGTGCCAGCAGCCAGGAAGTTCGGAACACTGAAGCTTTCTTT. Translated: CASSQEVRNTEAFF. The whole variable domain, filled in from reference TRBV7-9 and TRBJ1-1, reads DTGVSQNPRHKITKRGQNVTFRCDPISEHNRLYWYRQTLGQGPEFLTYFQNEAQLEKSRLLSDRFSAERPKGSFSTLEIQRTEQGDSAMYLCASSQEVRNTEAFFGQGTRLTVV.

This chain joins TRBV5-1 and TRBJ2-7, with TRBD2 identical over 7 bases. The CDR3 consists of 14 residues. The germline CDR1 and CDR2 sequences are SGHRS and YFSETQ. V dropped 4 bases and J dropped 3; count of bases not matched to a gene: 7. CDR3 bases: TGCGCCAGCAGCAAGAGCGGGGCCCGCTACGAGCAGTACTTC. Translating gives CASSKSGARYEQYF.

The CDR3 reads CASSLLGGSEQYF. CDR3 sequence (DNA): TGTGCCAGCTCGCTCCTAGGGGGCTCCGAGCAGTACTTC. The V gene is TRBV9, the J gene TRBJ2-7, with TRBD1 matching over 7 bases. Germline V gene lookup returns CDR1 SGDLS and CDR2 YYNGEE. CDR3 length equals 13 residues. Germline trimming cut 7 bases from V and 6 bases from J; bases unmatched to any gene: 10.

J is TRBJ1-3 and V is TRBV25-1; 7 nucleotides match TRBD1. The V segment lost 1 base and the J segment 1 base; nucleotides outside the gene matches: 7. This CDR3 is 17 amino acids long. Germline V gives CDR1 MGHDK, CDR2 SYGVNS. This CDR3 is CASSEFAGQRSGNTIYF. For the CDR3, the DNA is TGTGCCAGCAGTGAATTCGCGGGACAGCGTTCTGGAAACACCATATATTTT.

The chain uses TRBV5-1 and TRBJ1-1; unclear D gene. The CDR3 covers 14 residues. The germline CDR1 and CDR2 sequences are SGHRS and YFSETQ. Trimming shortened V by 5 bases and J by 0 bases, and 11 bases separated the two germline ends. In nucleotides, the CDR3 is TGCGCCAGCAGGCCCGGACTGATGAACACTGAAGCTTTCTTT. This translates into CASRPGLMNTEAFF.

The V gene is TRBV5-1, the J gene TRBJ2-3; 11 bases are a match to TRBD1. V dropped 4 bases and J dropped 8; count of bases not matched to a gene: 12. The CDR3 covers 16 residues. Per germline, CDR1 SGHRS and CDR2 YFSETQ. CDR3 residues: CASSEGQGAGLSTQYF. CDR3 bases: TGCGCCAGCAGCGAAGGACAGGGGGCAGGGTTGTCTACGCAGTATTTT.

This clone was counted only a few times. The chain uses TRBV28 and TRBJ1-3, with D hard to call. Trimming pared 5 bases from V and 4 bases from J, leaving 9 bases between. The CDR3 sequence is 13 residues long. Germline V gene lookup returns CDR1 MDHEN and CDR2 SYDVKM. CDR3 DNA sequence: TGTGCCAGCAGTCTGGTCGGGGGAAACACCATATATTTT. Translation: CASSLVGGNTIYF.

This clone was found a few times. The chain employs TRBV30 and TRBJ2-2; 12 nucleotides match TRBD2. Germline assignment: CDR1 GTSNPN and CDR2 SVGIG (reference sequence). CDR3 length: 18 residues. After removal of 7 bases from V and 4 bases from J, the junction contained 16 bases not matched to a gene. The CDR3 spells CASRLAGVFFEGTGELFF. The CDR3 DNA reads as TGTGCCTCCAGACTAGCGGGAGTTTTTTTTGAGGGCACCGGGGAGCTGTTTTTT.

This sequence joins TRBV18 and TRBJ1-1; tentative D call: TRBD1 (6 bases). This CDR3 is 14 amino acids long. The V gene's germline CDR1 is KGHSH and CDR2 LQKENI. The V end lost 5 bases, the J end lost 1 base, and 11 bases lay between the germline ends. In DNA, the CDR3 is TGTGCCAGCTCAACTAAGACAGGGAACACTGAAGCTTTCTTT. It specifies CASSTKTGNTEAFF.

The table lists this clone with a few counts. The rearrangement uses TRBV6-1 and TRBJ2-7; 8 bases fit TRBD1. This CDR3 has 14 amino acids. Germline CDR1 is MNHNS and CDR2 is SASEGT. With 6 bases clipped from V and 2 bases from J, the junction kept 6 bases outside the gene matches. The DNA of the CDR3 is TGTGCCAGCAGGGTTCAGGGGGCTGCCTACGAGCAGTACTTC. Its protein product is CASRVQGAAYEQYF.

This clone was seen a handful of times. CDR3 nucleotides: TGTGCCAGCAGCTTATTTAGCGGGAGCGACAATGAGCAGTTCTTC. Amino acid sequence: CASSLFSGSDNEQFF. This sequence joins TRBV7-8 and TRBJ2-1; 9 bases are shared with TRBD2. The CDR3 is made up of 15 amino acids. The germline CDR1 and CDR2 sequences are SGHVS and FQNEAQ. The V and J ends lost 2 bases and 5 bases, in that order; junction bases with no gene match: 4.